The clone carrying this T cell receptor (beta chain) was counted ten times or more. No antigen is known for it. The junction shows a germline mismatch at one end, possibly a read error. Germline CDR1 reads SGHRS; CDR2 reads YFSETQ. CDR3 length equals 15 residues. This record comes from a study of regulatory T cells in long-lasting Graves disease. Findings of the study overall: Patients with persistent disease showed a bias toward TRBV28, TRBJ1-2 and TRBJ2-5.

Time point of the sample: newly diagnosed GD, antithyroid drugs for less than 3 months. TCR sequences were obtained from RNA taken from PBMCs. Assembly of TCR beta libraries relied on iRepertoire HTBI primers together with Arm-PCR of CDR3 regions. Each CDR3 protein is one row after TCRdb ran MiXCR on the multiplex PCR reads. The sample shows hundreds of thousands of distinct CDR3 sequences, about 16% of them seen only once. Another study also made use of these data, one on T cells in Graves' hyperthyroidism and ophthalmopathy.

This chain joins TRBV5-1 and TRBJ2-3; perhaps TRBD1 as D (6 bases). This clonotype was sampled from a woman aged 35 to 60 with Graves disease. The starting material was peripheral blood mononuclear cells (PBMCs), obtained at new diagnosis, from a patient treated with antithyroid drugs. CDR3 sequence reads: CASSSGQTSTDTQYF. In nucleotides, the CDR3 is TGTGCCAGCAGCTCAGGACAGACTAGCACAGATACGCAGTATTTT.